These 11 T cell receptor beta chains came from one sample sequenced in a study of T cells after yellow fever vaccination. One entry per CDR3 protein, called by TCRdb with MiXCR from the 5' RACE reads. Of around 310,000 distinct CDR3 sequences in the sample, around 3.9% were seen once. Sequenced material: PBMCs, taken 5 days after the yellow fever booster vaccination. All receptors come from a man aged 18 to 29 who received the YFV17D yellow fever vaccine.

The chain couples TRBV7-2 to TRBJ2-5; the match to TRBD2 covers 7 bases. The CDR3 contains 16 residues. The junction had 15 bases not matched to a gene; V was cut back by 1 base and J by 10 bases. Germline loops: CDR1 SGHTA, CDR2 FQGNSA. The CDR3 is CASSLVGGGAYSDQYF. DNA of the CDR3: TGTGCCAGCAGCTTAGTCGGCGGGGGTGCTTACTCGGACCAGTACTTC.

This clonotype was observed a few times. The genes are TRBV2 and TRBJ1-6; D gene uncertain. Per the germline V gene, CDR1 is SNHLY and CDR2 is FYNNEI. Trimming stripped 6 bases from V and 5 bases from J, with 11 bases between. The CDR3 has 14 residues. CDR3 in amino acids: CASREQTNNSPLHF. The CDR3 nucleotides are TGTGCCAGCAGGGAACAGACGAATAATTCACCCCTCCACTTT. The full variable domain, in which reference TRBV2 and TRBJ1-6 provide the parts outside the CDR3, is EPEVTQTPSHQVTQMGQEVILRCVPISNHLYFYWYRQILGQKVEFLVSFYNNEISEKSEIFDDQFSVERPDGSNFTLKIRSTKLEDSAMYFCASREQTNNSPLHFGNGTRLTVT.

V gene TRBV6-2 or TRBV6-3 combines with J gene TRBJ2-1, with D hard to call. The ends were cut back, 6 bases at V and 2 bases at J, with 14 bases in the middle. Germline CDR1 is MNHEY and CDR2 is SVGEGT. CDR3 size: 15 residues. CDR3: CASSPRGPAYNEQFF. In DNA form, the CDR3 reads TGTGCCAGCAGCCCTCGAGGACCGGCCTACAATGAGCAGTTCTTC.

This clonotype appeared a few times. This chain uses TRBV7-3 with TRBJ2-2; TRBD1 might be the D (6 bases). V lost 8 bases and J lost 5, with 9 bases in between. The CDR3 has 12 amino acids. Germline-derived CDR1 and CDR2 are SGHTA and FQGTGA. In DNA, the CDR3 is TGTGCCAGCGAAGGGGGAACCGGGGAGCTGTTTTTT. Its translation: CASEGGTGELFF.

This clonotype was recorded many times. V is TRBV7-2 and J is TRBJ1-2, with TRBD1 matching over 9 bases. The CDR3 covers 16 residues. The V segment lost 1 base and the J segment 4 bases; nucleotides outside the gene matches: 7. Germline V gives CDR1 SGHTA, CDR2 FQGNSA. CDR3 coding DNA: TGTGCCAGCAGCTTAGGAGGGACAGGGAGGGTCTATGGCTACACCTTC. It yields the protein CASSLGGTGRVYGYTF.

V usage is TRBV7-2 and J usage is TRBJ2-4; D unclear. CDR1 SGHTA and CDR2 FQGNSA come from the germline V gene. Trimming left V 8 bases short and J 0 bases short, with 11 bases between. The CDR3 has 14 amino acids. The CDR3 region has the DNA TGTGCCAGCTCCCCATACCTAGCCAAAAACATTCAGTACTTC. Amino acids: CASSPYLAKNIQYF.

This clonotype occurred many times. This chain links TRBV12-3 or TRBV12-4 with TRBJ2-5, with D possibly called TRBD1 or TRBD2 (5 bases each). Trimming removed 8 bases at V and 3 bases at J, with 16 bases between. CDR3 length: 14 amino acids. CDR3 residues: CASRGSSDKETQYF. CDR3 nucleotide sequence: TGTGCCAGCCGGGGCTCTTCAGACAAAGAGACCCAGTACTTC.

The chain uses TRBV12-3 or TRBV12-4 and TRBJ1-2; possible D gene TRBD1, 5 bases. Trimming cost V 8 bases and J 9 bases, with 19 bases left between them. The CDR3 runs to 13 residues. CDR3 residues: CASRPDSGLSYTF. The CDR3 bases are TGTGCCAGCCGACCCGACTCGGGACTTAGCTACACCTTC.

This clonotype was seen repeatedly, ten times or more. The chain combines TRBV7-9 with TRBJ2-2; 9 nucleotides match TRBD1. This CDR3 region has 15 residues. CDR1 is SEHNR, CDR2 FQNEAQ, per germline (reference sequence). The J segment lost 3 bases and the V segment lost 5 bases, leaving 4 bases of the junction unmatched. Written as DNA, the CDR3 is TGTGCCAGCAGCAAGGACAGGGGTTACACCGGGGAGCTGTTTTTT. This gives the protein CASSKDRGYTGELFF.

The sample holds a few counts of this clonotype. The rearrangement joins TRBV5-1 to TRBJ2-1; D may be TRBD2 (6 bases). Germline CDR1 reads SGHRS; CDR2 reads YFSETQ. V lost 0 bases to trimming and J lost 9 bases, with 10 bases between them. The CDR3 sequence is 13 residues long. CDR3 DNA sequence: TGCGCCAGCAGCTTGGCCCCCGGGGGTGAGCAGTTCTTC. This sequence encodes CASSLAPGGEQFF.

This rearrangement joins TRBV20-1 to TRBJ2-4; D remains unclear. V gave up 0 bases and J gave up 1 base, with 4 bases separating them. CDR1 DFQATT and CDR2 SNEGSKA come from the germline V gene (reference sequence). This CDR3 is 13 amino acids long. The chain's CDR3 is CSARDNAKNIQYF. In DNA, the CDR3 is TGCAGTGCTAGAGATAACGCCAAAAACATTCAGTACTTC.